This is a list of T cell receptor beta chains from one sample in a study of control samples from healthy donors and cancer patients. Sequencing was performed with immunoSEQ multiplex PCR; in TCRdb, only in-frame clones are kept and a portion is missing. The sample lists about 180,000 clones, 85% to 95% seen once, with roughly 1.5% in the top ten. Material for sequencing was blood. The origin of the receptors is a man aged 30 to 39 in good health. The CDR3 runs from the conserved cysteine through the conserved F or W. Fields, in order: J gene, D gene, clone size, V gene, CDR3 DNA, CDR3 protein. A D gene is named only where the DNA matches it firmly. Clone size is given for some rows only: seen once, a few or many times, or a class if the clone is expanded.

j_gene: TRBJ1-4
d_gene: NA
abundance: NA
v_gene: TRBV2
CDR3nt: TGTGCCAGCAGGAGTACGGGGGCAACTAATGAAAAACTGTTTTTT
CDR3aa: CASRSTGATNEKLFF

j_gene: TRBJ1-5
d_gene: NA
abundance: once
v_gene: TRBV9
CDR3nt: TGTGCCAGCAGCTCCCAGGCTGGTAGCAATCAGCCCCAGCATTTT
CDR3aa: CASSSQAGSNQPQHF

j_gene: TRBJ1-5
d_gene: TRBD1
abundance: once
v_gene: TRBV19
CDR3nt: TGTGCCAGTAGAGAACAGGGGAGAAGCAATCAGCCCCAGCATTTT
CDR3aa: CASREQGRSNQPQHF

j_gene: TRBJ1-2
d_gene: NA
abundance: once
v_gene: TRBV12-5
CDR3nt: TGTGCTAGTGGTTTGGTTGTGGGGCTGGGGGCTTATGGCTACACCTTC
CDR3aa: CASGLVVGLGAYGYTF

j_gene: TRBJ2-5
d_gene: TRBD2
abundance: NA
v_gene: TRBV4-2
CDR3nt: TGTGCCAGCAGCCAAGAGATGCGCGGGGGGGCCTCAGAGACCCAGTACTTC
CDR3aa: CASSQEMRGGASETQYF

j_gene: TRBJ1-1
d_gene: TRBD1
abundance: NA
v_gene: TRBV12-3/TRBV12-4
CDR3nt: TGTGCCAGCAGTTTGGGACAGGGGACGGGGGCTTTCTTT
CDR3aa: CASSLGQGTGAFF

j_gene: TRBJ1-4
d_gene: NA
abundance: NA
v_gene: TRBV14
CDR3nt: TGTGCCAGCAGCCGGCCGGCAGGCAATGAAAAACTGTTTTTT
CDR3aa: CASSRPAGNEKLFF

j_gene: TRBJ2-3
d_gene: TRBD2
abundance: NA
v_gene: TRBV7-9
CDR3nt: TGTGCCAGCAGCTCAAAGAGGCAAGCGGGGACCCTCTTCCCAGATACGCAGTATTTT
CDR3aa: CASSSKRQAGTLFPDTQYF

j_gene: TRBJ2-7
d_gene: NA
abundance: NA
v_gene: TRBV21-1
CDR3nt: TGTGCCAGCAGCAAAGTAGGACGGGGTTACGAGCAGTACTTC
CDR3aa: CASSKVGRGYEQYF

j_gene: TRBJ2-2
d_gene: NA
abundance: NA
v_gene: TRBV27
CDR3nt: TGTGCCAGCAGTTTATCGACCTACACCGGGGAGCTGTTTTTT
CDR3aa: CASSLSTYTGELFF

j_gene: TRBJ1-6
d_gene: NA
abundance: NA
v_gene: TRBV7-9
CDR3nt: TGTGCCAGCAGCCCCGACGCGGGCCCCTATAATTCACCCCTCCACTTT
CDR3aa: CASSPDAGPYNSPLHF

j_gene: TRBJ1-1
d_gene: NA
abundance: NA
v_gene: TRBV29-1
CDR3nt: TGCAGCGCTCCGAGGGGCAGGGCGGACACTGAAGCTTTCTTT
CDR3aa: CSAPRGRADTEAFF

j_gene: TRBJ1-1
d_gene: NA
abundance: NA
v_gene: TRBV6-1
CDR3nt: TGTGCCAGCAGTGACATCAACACTGAAGCTTTCTTT
CDR3aa: CASSDINTEAFF

j_gene: TRBJ1-4
d_gene: TRBD1
abundance: NA
v_gene: TRBV6-1
CDR3nt: TGTGCCAGCAGTGATCTAACAGGGGGTGAAAAACTGTTTTTT
CDR3aa: CASSDLTGGEKLFF

j_gene: TRBJ2-5
d_gene: NA
abundance: NA
v_gene: TRBV11-2
CDR3nt: TGTGCCAGCAGCTTATCGAGCGGAGAGACCCAGTACTTC
CDR3aa: CASSLSSGETQYF

j_gene: TRBJ1-5
d_gene: TRBD1
abundance: NA
v_gene: TRBV7-9
CDR3nt: TGTGCCAGCAGCTTAGGACAGGGGGATCAGCCCCAGCATTTT
CDR3aa: CASSLGQGDQPQHF

j_gene: TRBJ2-2
d_gene: NA
abundance: NA
v_gene: TRBV7-2
CDR3nt: TGTGCCAGCAGCCTCTACCCGGAGACCGGGGAGCTGTTTTTT
CDR3aa: CASSLYPETGELFF

j_gene: TRBJ2-1
d_gene: TRBD2
abundance: NA
v_gene: TRBV7-9
CDR3nt: TGTGCCAGCAGCTTGGCTGGGAGTCTAGCGGGAGTCGGGCAGTTCTTC
CDR3aa: CASSLAGSLAGVGQFF

j_gene: TRBJ2-7
d_gene: TRBD1
abundance: NA
v_gene: TRBV15
CDR3nt: TGTGCCACCAGCAGAGTGATGAAACAGGGGGTCGTCTACGAGCAGTACTTC
CDR3aa: CATSRVMKQGVVYEQYF

j_gene: TRBJ1-2
d_gene: NA
abundance: NA
v_gene: TRBV7-6
CDR3nt: TGTGCCAGCAGCTTATCGACTACGGGGGCAGACTATGGCTACACCTTC
CDR3aa: CASSLSTTGADYGYTF

j_gene: TRBJ2-1
d_gene: TRBD2
abundance: NA
v_gene: TRBV5-4
CDR3nt: TGTGCCAGCAGCTGGGTAGCGGGAGGGAGCAATGAGCAGTTCTTC
CDR3aa: CASSWVAGGSNEQFF

j_gene: TRBJ2-7
d_gene: NA
abundance: NA
v_gene: TRBV7-9
CDR3nt: TGTGCCAGCAGCTCCCAGACCGCATACGAGCAGTACTTC
CDR3aa: CASSSQTAYEQYF

j_gene: TRBJ2-6
d_gene: NA
abundance: NA
v_gene: TRBV7-6
CDR3nt: TGTGCCAGCAGCAGACTGACAGCGGGCTCTGGGGCCAACGTCCTGACTTTC
CDR3aa: CASSRLTAGSGANVLTF

j_gene: TRBJ2-7
d_gene: NA
abundance: once
v_gene: TRBV7-9
CDR3nt: TGTGCCGGATCACCAGGTCACGGGGCCTACGAGCAGTACTTC
CDR3aa: CAGSPGHGAYEQYF

j_gene: TRBJ2-3
d_gene: NA
abundance: NA
v_gene: TRBV12-5
CDR3nt: TGTGCTAGTGGTCTCACTAGTGCGGGGAAAGATACGCAGTATTTT
CDR3aa: CASGLTSAGKDTQYF

j_gene: TRBJ2-1
d_gene: TRBD2
abundance: few
v_gene: TRBV7-2
CDR3nt: TGTGCCAGCAGCTTAGAGGCGACTAGCGGGTACAATGAGCAGTTCTTC
CDR3aa: CASSLEATSGYNEQFF

j_gene: TRBJ2-7
d_gene: NA
abundance: NA
v_gene: TRBV3-1/TRBV3-2
CDR3nt: TGTGCCAGCAGCCGTGCGTTTCTAGGCGGGGACTCCTACGAGCAGTACTTC
CDR3aa: CASSRAFLGGDSYEQYF

j_gene: TRBJ2-1
d_gene: NA
abundance: NA
v_gene: TRBV20-1
CDR3nt: TGCAGTGCTAGAGGGGACAATGAGCAGTTCTTC
CDR3aa: CSARGDNEQFF

j_gene: TRBJ2-7
d_gene: TRBD1
abundance: NA
v_gene: TRBV12-3/TRBV12-4
CDR3nt: TGTGCCAGCAGCGGGACAGCCTACGAGCAGTACTTC
CDR3aa: CASSGTAYEQYF